Sequencing of this T cell receptor beta chain was carried out in a study of T cell responses to AZD1222 COVID-19 vaccine. Study conclusions and caveats: At baseline, just five to seven AZD1222 recipients tested seropositive. Two AZD1222 doses significantly raised spike-specific TCR breadth and depth over controls.

Generated by immunoSEQ multiplex PCR, the TCRdb table keeps only in-frame clones and is missing some. This table has more than 150,000 clones, 80% to 95% appearing once. As for this clone: Its matching antigen is unknown.

Whether given at about 4 or about 12 weeks, second doses were pooled. The CDR3 covers 14 residues. CDR1 and CDR2 (germline): SEHNR, FQNEAQ (reference sequence). Trimming cost V 0 bases and J 4 bases, with 9 bases left between them. V gene TRBV7-9 combines with J gene TRBJ2-5; D uncertain. The sequence derives from an adult who received the AZD1222 COVID-19 vaccine. The material was peripheral blood, obtained 28 days after the second AZD1222 dose. Written as DNA, the CDR3 is TGTGCCAGCAGCTTAGCGCTCGCAGGAGAGACCCAGTACTTC. Amino acid sequence: CASSLALAGETQYF.